Sequencing of this TCR beta chain was carried out in a study of cytomegalovirus exposure and HLA in healthy donors. Study observations and caveats: One later analysis, an examination of the roughly 130 validation repertoires, found that first-cohort TCR clusters tended to co-occur in them.

The trim removed 0 bases at V and 7 bases at J, leaving 0 bases unmatched. The CDR3 is made up of 13 amino acids. Germline CDR1 is SGHDT and CDR2 is YYEEEE. Sequencing was performed with immunoSEQ multiplex PCR; in TCRdb, only in-frame clones are kept and a portion is missing. The table lists 200,000 to 300,000 clones, roughly 87% of them singletons. As regards this clone: The antigen is not known.

Material: PBMCs. The V gene is TRBV5-6, the J gene TRBJ2-1, with TRBD2 identical over 8 bases. This receptor was taken from a man between 18 and 35 years old in good health and CMV-seropositive. CDR3 sequence: CASSLAGGNEQFF. The CDR3 DNA follows: TGTGCCAGCAGCTTGGCGGGAGGGAATGAGCAGTTCTTC.